The 9 T cell receptor beta chains below were found in one sample sequenced in a study of OX40 agonist ivuxolimab in advanced cancers. The protocol was immunoSEQ multiplex PCR, while the TCRdb copy is restricted to in-frame clones and leaves out a portion. There are fewer than 80,000 clones in the sample; about 90% occur only once, and 4.5% to 5.5% lies in the top ten. This sample comprised CD4+ or CD8+ T cells sorted from blood, obtained in a trial of the OX40 agonist ivuxolimab. The source of these receptors is an adult with an advanced solid tumor such as melanoma, head and neck, liver or kidney cancer.

This clone was recorded only once. The chain employs TRBV7-9 and TRBJ2-2; D is unresolved. V was pared by 5 bases and J by 8 bases, with 12 bases between. Germline CDR1 is SEHNR and CDR2 is FQNEAQ (reference sequence). The CDR3 is 13 residues long. The CDR3 DNA reads TGTGCCAGCAGCCCCAACTCAGTAGGGGAGCTGTTTTTT. Encoded protein: CASSPNSVGELFF.

This sequence joins TRBV5-1 and TRBJ2-3; D call uncertain. The CDR3 has 13 residues. CDR1 SGHRS and CDR2 YFSETQ come from the germline V gene. The V end lost 0 bases, the J end lost 5 bases, and 7 bases lay between the germline ends. For the CDR3, the DNA is TGCGCCAGCAGCTTGGGGGGAAAAGATACGCAGTATTTT. It codes for CASSLGGKDTQYF.

The chain uses TRBV5-4 and TRBJ2-1; weak D call: TRBD1 (6 bases). Trimming stripped 0 bases from V and 1 base from J, with 8 bases between. Germline CDR1 is SGHNT and CDR2 is YYREEE (reference sequence). The CDR3 contains 15 residues. The CDR3 spells CASSLDRGSYNEQFF. In DNA, the CDR3 is TGTGCCAGCAGCTTGGATAGGGGGTCCTACAATGAGCAGTTCTTC.

The rearrangement joins TRBV6-1 to TRBJ2-7, with unresolved D. Germline V lookup: CDR1 MNHNS, CDR2 SASEGT. There are 12 residues in the CDR3. V was shortened by 10 bases and J by 6 bases, with 16 bases between the two germline ends. The CDR3 loop reads CATRSWSGEQYF. The CDR3 nucleotides read TGTGCCACAAGAAGTTGGTCGGGCGAGCAGTACTTC.

The V and J genes are TRBV7-8 and TRBJ1-4; 7 bases agree with TRBD1. This CDR3 has 17 amino acids. CDR1 and CDR2 (germline): SGHVS, FQNEAQ. V lost 4 bases to trimming and J lost 8 bases; unmatched junction nucleotides: 16. CDR3: CASSSPGQSRRGEKLFF. Here the CDR3 DNA reads TGTGCCAGCAGCTCCCCGGGACAGAGTCGAAGAGGGGAAAAACTGTTTTTT.

The chain combines TRBV28 with TRBJ2-3; D possibly corresponds to TRBD2 (6 bases). Between the trimmed V and J ends, which lost 6 bases and 6 bases, there was a span of 19 bases. The germline CDR1 and CDR2 sequences are MDHEN and SYDVKM. This CDR3 spans 15 amino acids. The CDR3 DNA sequence: TGTGCCAGCAGCCTTAGCGGACCGAGCGGGGATACGCAGTATTTT. As protein: CASSLSGPSGDTQYF.

This chain links TRBV9 with TRBJ2-1; 10 bases align to TRBD2. The germline gives CDR1 SGDLS, CDR2 YYNGEE. After removal of 4 bases from V and 4 bases from J, the junction contained 8 bases not matched to a gene. The length of the CDR3 is 16 residues. CDR3 DNA sequence: TGTGCCAGCAGCCCGAATCTACTAGCGGGGTACAATGAGCAGTTCTTC. Translation: CASSPNLLAGYNEQFF.

This rearrangement joins TRBV19 to TRBJ1-4, with 7 bases that match TRBD1. There are 13 residues in the CDR3. In germline, CDR1 is LNHDA, CDR2 SQIVND (reference sequence). Trimming took 5 bases from V and 6 from J; bases not matched to a gene: 3. In DNA, the CDR3 is TGTGCCAGTAGTGCCGACAGGGATGAAAAACTGTTTTTT. It is translated as CASSADRDEKLFF.

The rearrangement links TRBV4-1 to TRBJ1-4; D remains unclear. V lost 3 bases and J lost 3, with 17 bases in between. From germline, CDR1 is MGHRA and CDR2 YSYEKL. CDR3 size: 17 residues. CDR3 amino acids: CASSQVNFIGPNEKLFF. The CDR3 coding sequence is TGCGCCAGCAGCCAGGTAAACTTCATCGGTCCTAATGAAAAACTGTTTTTT.